Listed below are T cell receptor beta chains from one sample, sequenced in a study of tumor-infiltrating lymphocytes in oesophageal squamous cell carcinoma. TCRdb fed the PCR reads into MiXCR, producing one record per CDR3 protein. The table shows fewer than 20,000 distinct CDR3 sequences, with around 48% occurring only once. Sequences were obtained from normal esophageal tissue next to the tumor. The receptor set was obtained from a female donor with esophageal squamous cell carcinoma. CDR3s include the opening cysteine and the closing phenylalanine or tryptophan. The D gene is left open where the match is weak. The size entry is marked missing in some rows and otherwise reads once, few, many or a size class.

clone_size,j_call,d_call,v_call,cdr3_aa,cdr3_nt
many,TRBJ2-7,TRBD2,TRBV6-1,CASSPGGNHEQYF,TGTGCCAGCAGTCCGGGGGGGAACCACGAGCAGTACTTC
many,TRBJ2-4,TRBD2,TRBV10-1,CASSEGTEGLAGPGVKNIQYF,TGCGCCAGCAGTGAGGGAACAGAAGGACTAGCAGGTCCTGGAGTCAAAAACATTCAGTACTTC
many,TRBJ1-6,-,TRBV7-9,CASSLTNNSPLHF,TGTGCCAGCAGCCTAACAAATAATTCACCCCTCCACTTT
once,TRBJ1-6,TRBD1,TRBV12-3/TRBV12-4,CASSLAQGVYNSPLHF,TGTGCCAGCAGTTTAGCCCAGGGGGTCTATAATTCACCCCTCCACTTT
-,TRBJ1-2,-,TRBV4-2,CASSQDVAGVSGYTF,TGTGCCAGCAGCCAAGACGTGGCGGGGGTGAGTGGCTACACCTTC
many,TRBJ2-5,TRBD2,TRBV5-5,CASSPGSGGAETQYF,TGTGCCAGCAGCCCAGGTAGCGGGGGGGCGGAGACCCAGTACTTC
-,TRBJ2-1,-,TRBV6-8,CASSYSKIPFEQFF,TGTGCCAGCAGTTACTCGAAAATCCCTTTTGAGCAGTTCTTC
-,TRBJ2-7,-,TRBV12-3/TRBV12-4,CASSLAYSGEQYF,TGTGCCAGCAGTTTAGCATACTCAGGTGAGCAGTACTTC
-,TRBJ2-6,-,TRBV28,CASSYGSSGANVLTF,TGTGCCAGCAGTTATGGGAGCTCTGGGGCCAACGTCCTGACTTTC
few,TRBJ1-1,TRBD1,TRBV7-2,CASSQDRGVREAFF,TGTGCCAGCAGCCAAGACAGGGGCGTTCGTGAAGCTTTCTTT
-,TRBJ1-4,-,TRBV7-3,CASSRLTGSGEKLFF,TGTGCCAGCAGCCGACTGACGGGGAGCGGTGAAAAACTGTTTTTT
-,TRBJ2-5,-,TRBV28,CASSRLDRQETQYF,TGTGCCAGCAGTAGATTAGACAGACAAGAGACCCAGTACTTC
many,TRBJ2-1,-,TRBV19,CASSIGRTNEQFF,TGTGCCAGTAGTATAGGGAGAACGAATGAGCAGTTCTTC
many,TRBJ2-3,-,TRBV7-3,CASSPSYLGTDTQYF,TGTGCCAGCAGCCCGTCCTACCTAGGCACAGATACGCAGTATTTT
-,TRBJ2-1,-,TRBV24-1,CATSDPGLNEQFF,TGTGCCACCAGTGACCCCGGACTGAATGAGCAGTTCTTC
-,TRBJ2-1,-,TRBV7-6,CASSRDLYNEQFF,TGTGCTAGCAGCAGGGACTTATACAATGAGCAGTTCTTC
-,TRBJ2-7,TRBD1,TRBV27,CASSSAGQGSYEQYF,TGTGCCAGCAGTTCCGCCGGACAGGGGAGCTACGAGCAGTACTTC
few,TRBJ1-4,TRBD1,TRBV6-1,CASITDRGNEKLFF,TGTGCCAGCATCACCGACAGGGGGAACGAAAAACTGTTTTTT
-,TRBJ2-5,-,TRBV24-1,CATSAPQETQYF,TGTGCCACCAGTGCCCCTCAAGAGACCCAGTACTTC
few,TRBJ2-2,-,TRBV24-1,CATSDLSGFYPGELFF,TGTGCCACCAGTGATTTGTCAGGGTTTTATCCCGGGGAGCTGTTTTTT
-,TRBJ2-1,TRBD2,TRBV5-1,CASSEGTSGHNEQFF,TGCGCCAGCAGCGAAGGGACTAGCGGCCACAATGAGCAGTTCTTC
-,TRBJ2-1,TRBD2,TRBV6-1,CASTGGAYNEQFF,TGTGCCAGCACGGGGGGGGCCTACAATGAGCAGTTCTTC
-,TRBJ2-1,TRBD1,TRBV28,CASSPSLRDRERDEQFF,TGTGCCAGCAGCCCAAGTCTCCGGGACAGGGAGAGGGATGAGCAGTTCTTC
many,TRBJ2-3,-,TRBV10-1,CASSDRALDTQYF,TGCGCCAGCAGTGACCGGGCCTTGGATACGCAGTATTTT
many,TRBJ2-2,TRBD2,TRBV6-1,CASSVVGGFNTGELFF,TGTGCCAGCAGTGTGGTGGGAGGGTTTAACACCGGGGAGCTGTTTTTT
many,TRBJ2-3,-,TRBV2,CASSEGRGRIVDTQYF,TGTGCCAGCAGTGAAGGCAGGGGGAGGATTGTAGATACGCAGTATTTT
-,TRBJ1-5,-,TRBV10-3,CAISESGGGVYQPQHF,TGTGCCATCAGTGAGTCGGGTGGGGGCGTATATCAGCCCCAGCATTTT
-,TRBJ2-7,TRBD2,TRBV7-8,CASSPWGTGGYEQYF,TGTGCCAGCAGCCCTTGGGGGACGGGAGGTTACGAGCAGTACTTC
-,TRBJ2-7,-,TRBV7-2,CASSLEVMDGSEQYF,TGTGCCAGCAGCTTAGAGGTAATGGACGGCTCCGAGCAGTACTTC
many,TRBJ2-2,TRBD1,TRBV7-6,CASSPGTGVAGELFF,TGTGCCAGCAGCCCAGGGACAGGGGTGGCCGGGGAGCTGTTTTTT
many,TRBJ2-4,-,TRBV5-1,CASSLEGQKTKNIQYF,TGCGCCAGCAGCCTGGAGGGTCAAAAGACCAAAAACATTCAGTACTTC
once,TRBJ2-1,TRBD2,TRBV7-3,CASSWTSPSSYNEQFF,TGTGCCAGCAGCTGGACTAGCCCCAGCTCCTACAATGAGCAGTTCTTC
-,TRBJ2-1,-,TRBV12-3/TRBV12-4,CASSWTPGDNEQFF,TGTGCCAGCAGTTGGACCCCCGGGGACAATGAGCAGTTCTTC
-,TRBJ2-4,TRBD1,TRBV7-6,CASSLGQAGSPLHF,TGTGCTAGCAGCTTAGGACAGGCCGGGTCACCCCTCCACTTC
many,TRBJ2-7,TRBD2,TRBV12-3/TRBV12-4,CASSLSGGGRWSYEQYF,TGTGCCAGCAGTTTATCGGGCGGGGGGCGTTGGTCCTACGAGCAGTACTTC
many,TRBJ1-2,-,TRBV4-1,CASSQDEGGKDYGYTF,TGCGCCAGCAGCCAAGATGAGGGGGGTAAGGACTATGGCTACACCTTC
-,TRBJ2-3,TRBD2,TRBV19,CASSIVTSGSTQYF,TGTGCCAGTAGTATAGTCACTAGCGGGTCTACGCAGTATTTT
-,TRBJ2-2,-,TRBV7-9,CASSLDTGELFF,TGTGCCAGCAGCTTAGATACCGGGGAGCTGTTTTTT
-,TRBJ1-2,-,TRBV6-6,CATRIGSGYTF,TGTGCCACCCGGATCGGGAGTGGCTACACCTTC
-,TRBJ2-1,-,TRBV29-1,CSVEGIRGAEKGYNEQFF,TGCAGCGTTGAAGGAATAAGGGGAGCGGAAAAAGGTTACAATGAGCAGTTCTTC
many,TRBJ2-1,TRBD2,TRBV2,CASTPTSGGYNEQFF,TGTGCCAGCACCCCTACTAGCGGGGGATACAATGAGCAGTTCTTC
-,TRBJ2-7,TRBD1,TRBV7-6,CASSSRDRDEQYF,TGTGCCAGCAGCTCAAGGGACAGGGACGAGCAGTACTTC
few,TRBJ1-6,TRBD1,TRBV18,CASSPNRGRDSPLHF,TGTGCCAGCTCACCAAACAGGGGCCGAGATTCACCCCTCCACTTT
-,TRBJ2-7,TRBD2,TRBV6-6,CAVPSGGEQYF,TGTGCCGTCCCCTCGGGGGGCGAGCAGTACTTC
medium-sized,TRBJ2-1,TRBD2,TRBV7-3,CASSLAGGPISYNEQFF,TGTGCCAGCAGCTTAGCGGGGGGGCCTATTTCCTACAATGAGCAGTTCTTC
few,TRBJ2-6,-,TRBV7-7,CASSLSRDRNHLLRAVLRF,-
once,TRBJ2-7,TRBD2,TRBV28,CASTMNSGGTYEQYF,TGTGCCAGCACTATGAATAGCGGGGGTACCTACGAGCAGTACTTC
many,TRBJ2-5,-,TRBV10-3,CAISEPYQETQYF,TGTGCCATCAGTGAGCCCTATCAAGAGACCCAGTACTTC
-,TRBJ2-1,TRBD2,TRBV6-6,CASSVVGGFNTGELYF,TGTGCCAGCAGTGTGGTGGGAGGGTTTAACACCGGGGAGCTGTACTTC
-,TRBJ2-3,-,TRBV7-2,CASSSRLINTDTQYF,TGTGCCAGCAGCTCCCGCCTCATCAACACAGATACGCAGTATTTT
many,TRBJ2-2,-,TRBV25-1,CASSFAGGTTGELFF,TGTGCCAGCAGTTTTGCTGGGGGGACTACCGGGGAGCTGTTTTTT
many,TRBJ2-1,TRBD2,TRBV9,CASSVAPSGRANEQFF,TGTGCCAGCAGCGTAGCCCCCAGCGGGAGGGCCAATGAGCAGTTCTTC
-,TRBJ1-6,-,TRBV5-6,CASSLKNNNSPLHF,TGTGCCAGCAGCTTGAAGAATAATAATTCACCCCTCCACTTC
-,TRBJ2-7,-,TRBV14,CASSADFYNEQYF,TGTGCCAGCAGCGCCGACTTCTACAATGAGCAGTACTTC
-,TRBJ1-2,-,TRBV7-4,CASSLRPGPHNYGYTF,TGTGCCAGCAGCCTCCGCCCGGGACCTCACAACTATGGCTACACCTTC
-,TRBJ2-7,-,TRBV2,CASSDRPQAYEQYF,TGTGCCAGCAGTGATCGTCCCCAGGCCTACGAGCAGTACTTC
few,TRBJ2-1,-,TRBV7-6,CASSFQSYNEQFF,TGTGCCAGCAGCTTTCAGTCGTACAATGAGCAGTTCTTC
-,TRBJ2-3,TRBD2,TRBV7-6,CASRTSGGTDTQYF,TGTGCCAGCAGGACTAGCGGGGGCACAGATACGCAGTATTTT